This is a list of T cell receptor beta chains from one sample in a study of cytomegalovirus exposure and HLA in healthy donors. Method: immunoSEQ multiplex PCR; TCRdb's copy keeps in-frame clones and lacks some. The data show roughly 150,000 clones, 60% to 85% seen once. Sequencing input: PBMCs. Every receptor here comes from a woman in her forties or fifties in good health and CMV-seropositive. Both conserved end residues are part of each CDR3. Each record gives: clone size, V gene, J gene, D gene, CDR3 protein, CDR3 DNA. A D gene is named only where the DNA matches it firmly. Size values are once, few and many counts, or a class for expanded clones, and some rows have none.

abundance: few; v_gene: TRBV5-6; j_gene: TRBJ1-1; d_gene: -; CDR3aa: CASSLRNEAFF; CDR3nt: TGTGCCAGCAGCCTCAGAAACGAAGCTTTCTTT
abundance: -; v_gene: TRBV7-6; j_gene: TRBJ2-2; d_gene: -; CDR3aa: CASSPLRNTGELFF; CDR3nt: TGTGCCAGCAGCCCCTTGCGGAACACCGGGGAGCTGTTTTTT
abundance: -; v_gene: TRBV2; j_gene: TRBJ2-1; d_gene: -; CDR3aa: CASRVGGGYNRANNEQFF; CDR3nt: TGTGCCAGCAGGGTGGGGGGGGGCTATAACAGGGCGAACAATGAGCAGTTCTTC
abundance: -; v_gene: TRBV7-9; j_gene: TRBJ2-7; d_gene: -; CDR3aa: CASSRGQGGLDEQYF; CDR3nt: TGTGCCAGCAGCCGCGGACAGGGAGGGTTGGACGAGCAGTACTTC
abundance: -; v_gene: TRBV4-2; j_gene: TRBJ2-1; d_gene: TRBD2; CDR3aa: CASSQDETSGGRNEQFF; CDR3nt: TGTGCCAGCAGCCAAGACGAGACTAGCGGGGGTAGGAATGAGCAGTTCTTC
abundance: -; v_gene: TRBV5-5; j_gene: TRBJ1-1; d_gene: TRBD1; CDR3aa: CASSLQGWAGGVTEAFF; CDR3nt: TGTGCCAGCAGCTTGCAGGGTTGGGCAGGGGGTGTCACTGAAGCTTTCTTT
abundance: -; v_gene: TRBV5-4; j_gene: TRBJ2-2; d_gene: -; CDR3aa: CASRVRGGTGELFF; CDR3nt: TGTGCCAGCAGGGTCAGGGGCGGCACCGGGGAGCTGTTTTTT
abundance: -; v_gene: TRBV6-1; j_gene: TRBJ1-2; d_gene: -; CDR3aa: CASRVGDNYGYTF; CDR3nt: TGTGCCAGCAGAGTCGGAGATAACTATGGCTACACCTTC
abundance: -; v_gene: TRBV11-2; j_gene: TRBJ1-2; d_gene: -; CDR3aa: CASSYPGGAGGYTF; CDR3nt: TGTGCCAGCAGCTACCCTGGGGGGGCAGGTGGCTACACCTTC
abundance: few; v_gene: TRBV7-3; j_gene: TRBJ2-3; d_gene: TRBD2; CDR3aa: CASSPGLAGGRDTQYF; CDR3nt: TGTGCCAGCAGCCCGGGACTAGCGGGGGGGCGGGATACGCAGTATTTT
abundance: -; v_gene: TRBV6-1; j_gene: TRBJ2-5; d_gene: -; CDR3aa: CASSIRDHQETQYF; CDR3nt: TGTGCCAGCAGTATCCGGGATCACCAAGAGACCCAGTACTTC
abundance: -; v_gene: TRBV10-1; j_gene: TRBJ1-1; d_gene: -; CDR3aa: CASSAGKNTEAFF; CDR3nt: TGCGCCAGCAGTGCAGGCAAGAACACTGAAGCTTTCTTT
abundance: -; v_gene: TRBV6-1; j_gene: TRBJ1-4; d_gene: TRBD1; CDR3aa: CASIPGQGDEKLFF; CDR3nt: TGTGCCAGTATACCGGGACAGGGTGACGAAAAACTGTTTTTT
abundance: -; v_gene: TRBV6-5; j_gene: TRBJ1-6; d_gene: -; CDR3aa: CASSLQGSSYNSPLHF; CDR3nt: TGTGCCAGCAGTTTGCAGGGAAGCTCCTATAATTCACCCCTCCACTTT
abundance: once; v_gene: TRBV5-4; j_gene: TRBJ2-1; d_gene: -; CDR3aa: CASSLQGGNEQFF; CDR3nt: TGTGCCAGCAGTCTTCAGGGTGGTAATGAGCAGTTCTTC
abundance: once; v_gene: TRBV5-1; j_gene: TRBJ1-1; d_gene: -; CDR3aa: CASSEQILNTEAFF; CDR3nt: TGCGCCAGCAGCGAACAGATTTTGAACACTGAAGCTTTCTTT
abundance: -; v_gene: TRBV15; j_gene: TRBJ1-2; d_gene: -; CDR3aa: CATSRAGQFGYTF; CDR3nt: TGTGCCACCAGCAGAGCCGGACAGTTTGGCTACACCTTC
abundance: -; v_gene: TRBV7-3; j_gene: TRBJ1-2; d_gene: -; CDR3aa: CASSPPETDIDGYTF; CDR3nt: TGTGCCAGCAGCCCCCCAGAGACAGACATAGATGGCTACACCTTC
abundance: -; v_gene: TRBV5-1; j_gene: TRBJ2-5; d_gene: TRBD1; CDR3aa: CASSLIPGGRETQYF; CDR3nt: TGCGCCAGCAGCTTGATACCAGGGGGCAGGGAGACCCAGTACTTC
abundance: -; v_gene: TRBV2; j_gene: TRBJ2-4; d_gene: TRBD1; CDR3aa: CASRSQGNIQYF; CDR3nt: TGTGCCAGCAGGTCACAGGGGAACATTCAGTACTTC
abundance: -; v_gene: TRBV5-1; j_gene: TRBJ2-3; d_gene: TRBD1; CDR3aa: CASGTADTQYF; CDR3nt: TGCGCCAGCGGGACAGCAGATACGCAGTATTTT
abundance: -; v_gene: TRBV5-4; j_gene: TRBJ2-7; d_gene: TRBD2; CDR3aa: CASSSGTTSFPYEQYF; CDR3nt: TGTGCCAGCAGCTCCGGGACTACCTCCTTTCCCTACGAGCAGTACTTC
abundance: -; v_gene: TRBV10-3; j_gene: TRBJ1-2; d_gene: -; CDR3aa: CAISDSAGGLYGYTF; CDR3nt: TGTGCCATCAGTGACTCGGCAGGAGGACTGTATGGCTACACCTTC
abundance: once; v_gene: TRBV7-8; j_gene: TRBJ2-7; d_gene: -; CDR3aa: CASRREGGVSSYEQYF; CDR3nt: TGTGCCAGCAGGCGAGAAGGGGGGGTCAGCTCCTACGAGCAGTACTTC
abundance: few; v_gene: TRBV2; j_gene: TRBJ1-2; d_gene: -; CDR3aa: CASSDRGYGYTF; CDR3nt: TGTGCCAGCAGTGACAGGGGCTATGGCTACACCTTC
abundance: -; v_gene: TRBV21-1; j_gene: TRBJ1-2; d_gene: -; CDR3aa: CASSKADQGEGYTF; CDR3nt: TGTGCCAGCAGCAAAGCAGACCAGGGGGAGGGCTACACCTTC
abundance: -; v_gene: TRBV2; j_gene: TRBJ2-4; d_gene: TRBD1; CDR3aa: CASSEGDRTGNF; CDR3nt: TGTGCCAGCAGTGAAGGAGATCGGACAGGCAACTTC
abundance: -; v_gene: TRBV2; j_gene: TRBJ1-2; d_gene: TRBD1; CDR3aa: CASSYSSQGGKGGYTF; CDR3nt: TGTGCCAGCAGTTACTCATCCCAGGGGGGAAAGGGGGGCTACACCTTC
abundance: -; v_gene: TRBV11-1; j_gene: TRBJ1-2; d_gene: -; CDR3aa: CASSLSGQASYGYTF; CDR3nt: TGTGCCAGCAGCTTAAGCGGGCAGGCGAGCTATGGCTACACCTTC
abundance: -; v_gene: TRBV7-9; j_gene: TRBJ2-6; d_gene: TRBD1; CDR3aa: CASSSGTGGFSGANVLTF; CDR3nt: TGTGCCAGCAGCTCGGGGACAGGGGGATTCTCTGGGGCCAACGTCCTGACTTTC
abundance: -; v_gene: TRBV5-4; j_gene: TRBJ2-7; d_gene: -; CDR3aa: CASSAGEDYDEQYF; CDR3nt: TGTGCCAGCAGCGCTGGCGAAGACTACGACGAGCAGTACTTC
abundance: -; v_gene: TRBV6-1; j_gene: TRBJ1-1; d_gene: -; CDR3aa: CASKVEELNTEAFF; CDR3nt: TGTGCCAGCAAGGTGGAGGAACTTAACACTGAAGCTTTCTTT
abundance: -; v_gene: TRBV18; j_gene: TRBJ1-2; d_gene: TRBD1; CDR3aa: CASSPNQGEIDGYTF; CDR3nt: TGTGCCAGCTCACCGAATCAGGGGGAAATCGATGGCTACACCTTC
abundance: -; v_gene: TRBV19; j_gene: TRBJ1-3; d_gene: -; CDR3aa: CASSIFHTSGNTIYF; CDR3nt: TGTGCCAGTAGTATTTTCCACACCTCTGGAAACACCATATATTTT
abundance: -; v_gene: TRBV9; j_gene: TRBJ1-3; d_gene: -; CDR3aa: CASSVGGRNTIYF; CDR3nt: TGTGCCAGCAGCGTCGGGGGTCGAAACACCATATATTTT
abundance: -; v_gene: TRBV27; j_gene: TRBJ1-6; d_gene: -; CDR3aa: CASSLLAVSPLHF; CDR3nt: TGTGCCAGCAGTTTACTAGCGGTCTCACCCCTCCACTTT
abundance: few; v_gene: TRBV6-4; j_gene: TRBJ1-1; d_gene: -; CDR3aa: CASSENSGNTEAFF; CDR3nt: TGTGCCAGCAGTGAGAACAGCGGGAACACTGAAGCTTTCTTT
abundance: -; v_gene: TRBV15; j_gene: TRBJ1-5; d_gene: TRBD1; CDR3aa: CATSMGQGYQPQHF; CDR3nt: TGTGCCACCAGCATGGGACAGGGATATCAGCCCCAGCATTTT
abundance: -; v_gene: TRBV7-2; j_gene: TRBJ2-6; d_gene: -; CDR3aa: CASRGGGRGSSGANVLTF; CDR3nt: TGTGCCAGCAGGGGAGGGGGACGGGGTTCAAGCGGGGCCAACGTCCTGACTTTC
abundance: -; v_gene: TRBV5-6; j_gene: TRBJ1-5; d_gene: TRBD1; CDR3aa: CASSFGTGFNQPQHF; CDR3nt: TGTGCCAGCAGCTTCGGGACAGGGTTTAATCAGCCCCAGCATTTT
abundance: -; v_gene: TRBV4-1; j_gene: TRBJ2-2; d_gene: TRBD1; CDR3aa: CASSLTGAKNTGELFF; CDR3nt: TGCGCCAGCAGCCTAACAGGGGCGAAGAACACCGGGGAGCTGTTTTTT